This passage covers 24 T cell receptor beta chains from one sample sequenced in a study of blood T cell repertoires in COVID-19. TCRdb's copy holds only in-frame clones and misses some; the assay was immunoSEQ multiplex PCR. The sample yields tens of thousands of clones, 86% seen once. Sequenced material: peripheral blood. Receptors were obtained from a man between 70 and 80 years old with acute or convalescent COVID-19.

CDR3: CASSQSHTDTQYF. DNA of the CDR3: TGCGCCAGCAGCCAATCACACACAGATACGCAGTATTTT. This chain joins TRBV4-3 and TRBJ2-3, with D unclear. V gave up 2 bases and J gave up 2 bases, with 5 bases separating them. Germline CDR1 LGHNA, CDR2 YSLEER. The CDR3 length is 13 residues.

The CDR3 region has the DNA TGTGCCAGCAGCTTGTTCTACTATGGCTACACCTTC. This gives the protein CASSLFYYGYTF. The J gene is TRBJ1-2, the V gene TRBV5-4; D unresolved. This CDR3 has 12 amino acids. CDR1 and CDR2 from the germline V gene are SGHNT and YYREEE (reference sequence). V lost 1 base and J lost 3, with 4 bases in between. Full variable domain (rest looked up from reference TRBV5-4 and TRBJ1-2): ETGVTQSPTHLIKTRGQQVTLRCSSQSGHNTVSWYQQALGQGPQFIFQYYREEENGRGNFPPRFSGLQFPNYSSELNVNALELDDSALYLCASSLFYYGYTFGSGTRLTVV.

V gene TRBV9 combines with J gene TRBJ2-5; TRBD1 aligns across 11 bases. Germline V gene data show CDR1 as SGDLS and CDR2 as YYNGEE. With V trimmed by 3 bases and J by 4 bases, 2 bases remained unmatched. The CDR3 consists of 14 residues. Here the CDR3 DNA reads TGTGCCAGCAGCGCCGGGACAGGGGGAGAGACCCAGTACTTC. Translating it yields CASSAGTGGETQYF.

The genes are TRBV12-3 or TRBV12-4 and TRBJ1-2; maybe TRBD1 (6 bases). The CDR3 has 13 amino acids. The V end was cut by 5 bases, the J end by 7 bases, with 14 bases between. The CDR3 DNA reads as TGTGCCAGCAGTCGCACAGGGTTAGGTGGCTACACCTTC. As protein: CASSRTGLGGYTF.

The genes are TRBV2 and TRBJ1-5, with D possibly matching TRBD1 (5 bases). CDR1 and CDR2 (germline): SNHLY, FYNNEI. Deletions cut 5 bases from V and 7 bases from J, with 15 bases between. The CDR3 has 14 amino acids. Here the CDR3 reads CASSIRAGPQPQHF. The DNA of the CDR3 is TGTGCCAGCAGTATAAGGGCAGGGCCCCAGCCCCAGCATTTT. Full variable domain (missing parts from reference TRBV2 and TRBJ1-5): EPEVTQTPSHQVTQMGQEVILRCVPISNHLYFYWYRQILGQKVEFLVSFYNNEISEKSEIFDDQFSVERPDGSNFTLKIRSTKLEDSAMYFCASSIRAGPQPQHFGDGTRLSIL.

The rearrangement links TRBV3-1 (or the pseudogene TRBV3-2) to TRBJ1-1; D is unresolved. The V end lost 4 bases, the J end lost 4 bases, and 16 bases lay between the germline ends. CDR1 is LGHDT and CDR2 is YNNKEL in the germline V gene (reference sequence). The CDR3 is 15 amino acids. The CDR3 nucleotides read TGTGCCAGCAGCCGCACCTGGGGAGGGTTCACTGAAGCTTTCTTT. Residues: CASSRTWGGFTEAFF.

The genes are TRBV3-1 (or the pseudogene TRBV3-2) and TRBJ2-5, with 10 bases lining up with TRBD2. The CDR3 covers 16 residues. CDR1 LGHDT and CDR2 YNNKEL come from the germline V gene (reference sequence). Trimming removed 0 bases from V and 5 bases from J; junction bases left unmatched: 6. CDR3 residues: CASSQDPSGGAETQYF. DNA for the CDR3: TGTGCCAGCAGCCAAGATCCGAGCGGGGGGGCCGAGACCCAGTACTTC.

This rearrangement joins TRBV19 to TRBJ1-1, with D tentatively TRBD1 (6 bases). CDR1 and CDR2 (germline): LNHDA, SQIVND (reference sequence). The CDR3 runs to 16 residues. The V gene lost 9 bases and the J gene lost 3 bases, with 23 bases spanning the gap. This CDR3 is CARVGGVTGRDTEAFF. DNA of the CDR3: TGTGCCAGAGTCGGTGGGGTAACAGGGCGGGACACTGAAGCTTTCTTT.

The chain couples TRBV27 to TRBJ2-3, with D hard to call. In germline, CDR1 is MNHEY, CDR2 SMNVEV (reference sequence). The CDR3 consists of 17 residues. V gave up 0 bases and J gave up 5 bases, with 18 bases separating them. The CDR3 region is CASSLSPGPQPGDTQYF. The CDR3 DNA follows: TGTGCCAGCAGTTTATCGCCGGGTCCCCAACCGGGAGATACGCAGTATTTT.

The chain couples TRBV28 to TRBJ2-7, with 8 bases identical to TRBD1. Per the germline V gene, CDR1 is MDHEN and CDR2 is SYDVKM. The CDR3 has 13 amino acids. With V trimmed by 5 bases and J by 3 bases, 3 bases remained unmatched. The CDR3 is CASSPGQGYEQYV. CDR3 coding DNA: TGTGCCAGCAGTCCCGGACAGGGCTACGAGCAGTACGTC.

V usage is TRBV6-2 or TRBV6-3 and J usage is TRBJ2-2, with 13 nucleotides matching TRBD2. With V trimmed by 7 bases and J by 7 bases, 9 bases remained unmatched. CDR1 is MNHEY, CDR2 SVGEGT, per germline. This CDR3 is 16 amino acids long. The CDR3 coding sequence is TGTGCCAGCAACCCAGGGACTAGCGGGACGGGCGGGGAGCTGTTTTTT. Residues: CASNPGTSGTGGELFF.

The chain has TRBV11-2 and TRBJ2-3; possible D gene TRBD1, 5 bases. V lost 0 bases and J lost 0, with 7 bases in between. CDR1 SGHAT and CDR2 FQNNGV come from the germline V gene. This CDR3 has 15 amino acids. CDR3 sequence: CASSLEDTSTDTQYF. DNA for the CDR3: TGTGCCAGCAGCTTAGAGGACACTAGCACAGATACGCAGTATTTT.

V usage is TRBV5-4 and J usage is TRBJ1-6; D unresolved. The CDR3 loop spans 13 amino acids. V lost 6 bases and J lost 9, with 13 bases in between. CDR1 is SGHNT, CDR2 YYREEE, per germline (reference sequence). CDR3 residues: CASTRDYASPLHF. As DNA, the CDR3 is TGTGCCAGCACCCGAGATTACGCTTCACCCCTCCACTTT.

V usage is TRBV4-1 and J usage is TRBJ1-6; TRBD1 is a possible D gene (6 bases). Germline V gene sequence: CDR1 MGHRA, CDR2 YSYEKL. This CDR3 has 15 residues. The V end lost 4 bases, the J end lost 8 bases, and 15 bases lay between the germline ends. The CDR3 sequence: CASSLLTGIDSPLHF. CDR3 in DNA: TGCGCCAGCAGCCTTCTGACAGGTATTGATTCACCCCTCCACTTT.

This clone was detected a few times. The genes are TRBV15 and TRBJ1-6, with D possibly matching TRBD1 (5 bases). Germline assignment: CDR1 LNHNV and CDR2 YYDKDF (reference sequence). V lost 1 base to trimming and J lost 6 bases, with 10 bases between them. This CDR3 comprises 15 residues. The CDR3, as DNA: TGTGCCACCAGCAGAGGGGGCGGATCTAATTCACCCCTCCACTTT. It codes for CATSRGGGSNSPLHF.

The V and J genes are TRBV7-2 and TRBJ1-4; a possible D gene is TRBD1 (6 bases). Germline values: CDR1 SGHTA, CDR2 FQGNSA. Trimming pared 5 bases from V and 0 bases from J, leaving 10 bases between. The length of the CDR3 is 15 residues. CDR3 sequence reads: CASSASGATNEKLFF. The CDR3, as DNA: TGTGCCAGCAGCGCTTCAGGGGCAACTAATGAAAAACTGTTTTTT.

This chain links TRBV5-1 with TRBJ2-7, with TRBD2 as a possible D gene (5 bases). Germline loops: CDR1 SGHRS, CDR2 YFSETQ. The CDR3 contains 13 residues. Trimming took 0 bases from V and 3 from J, leaving 7 bases between them. The DNA for the CDR3 is TGCGCCAGCAGCTTGGGGGGAGACTACGAGCAGTACTTC. Its protein is CASSLGGDYEQYF.

The V gene is TRBV2, the J gene TRBJ2-3, with no clear D. The germline gives CDR1 SNHLY, CDR2 FYNNEI. Trimming took 6 bases from V and 0 from J, leaving 13 bases between them. This CDR3 comprises 15 residues. The CDR3 region has the DNA TGTGCCAGCAGAGTCGACATTAGTAGCACAGATACGCAGTATTTT. It codes for CASRVDISSTDTQYF.

This chain joins TRBV5-1 and TRBJ2-1, with D unresolved. V lost 4 bases to trimming and J lost 6 bases, with 20 bases between them. Germline loops: CDR1 SGHRS, CDR2 YFSETQ. CDR3 length: 16 residues. In DNA form, the CDR3 reads TGCGCCAGCAGCCCCCAGGCCGATCAGCTTAGCAATGAGCAGTTCTTC. Residues: CASSPQADQLSNEQFF.

The J gene is TRBJ1-1, the V gene TRBV5-6; TRBD1 aligns across 8 bases. Germline CDR1 and CDR2: SGHDT and YYEEEE. The junction had 4 bases not matched to a gene; V was cut back by 2 bases and J by 1 base. There are 15 residues in the CDR3. The CDR3 sequence is CASSLLDRENTEAFF. CDR3 in DNA: TGTGCCAGCAGCTTATTGGACAGGGAGAACACTGAAGCTTTCTTT. The variable domain in full, completed from reference TRBV5-6 and TRBJ1-1, reads DAGVTQSPTHLIKTRGQQVTLRCSPKSGHDTVSWYQQALGQGPQFIFQYYEEEERQRGNFPDRFSGHQFPNYSSELNVNALLLGDSALYLCASSLLDRENTEAFFGQGTRLTVV.

This sequence joins TRBV5-1 and TRBJ1-1; D not certain. CDR3 length: 14 residues. Germline lookup yields CDR1 SGHRS and CDR2 YFSETQ. V lost 6 bases to trimming and J lost 0 bases, with 12 bases between them. CDR3 DNA: TGCGCCAGCACCCTAGCGGGGATGAACACTGAAGCTTTCTTT. Translation gives CASTLAGMNTEAFF.

The genes are TRBV18 and TRBJ1-5; D call uncertain. Germline loops: CDR1 KGHSH, CDR2 LQKENI. This CDR3 has 15 amino acids. Trimming stripped 2 bases from V and 0 bases from J, with 8 bases between. DNA of the CDR3: TGTGCCAGCTCACCAAGGGAGAATAGCAATCAGCCCCAGCATTTT. The encoded protein is CASSPRENSNQPQHF.

The chain recombines TRBV28 with TRBJ1-1; no reliable D call. Deletions cut 7 bases from V and 3 bases from J, with 18 bases between. From germline, CDR1 is MDHEN and CDR2 SYDVKM. The CDR3 runs 15 residues. This CDR3 reads CASTRVWAGDTEAFF. The CDR3 DNA follows: TGTGCCAGCACCCGTGTCTGGGCAGGCGACACTGAAGCTTTCTTT.

The sample holds a few counts of this clone. This chain uses TRBV24-1 with TRBJ1-1; D perhaps matches TRBD1 (6 bases). Germline V gene data show CDR1 as KGHDR and CDR2 as SFDVKD. Trimming pared 9 bases from V and 4 bases from J, leaving 11 bases between. This CDR3 has 12 residues. CDR3 sequence reads: CATAQGPTEAFF. The CDR3 DNA reads TGTGCCACCGCACAGGGACCCACTGAAGCTTTCTTT.